The rows below give T cell receptor beta chains drawn from one sample of a study of T cells in tuberculosis. Using immunoSEQ multiplex PCR, the repertoire was profiled, and TCRdb retains in-frame clones only, with some absent. The sample includes tens of thousands of clones, roughly nine tenths of them seen just once. The material sequenced was PBMCs, taken at tuberculosis diagnosis. All receptors derive from an adult with tuberculosis. Some clones in this sample may be carry-over from other donors' samples. Both conserved end residues are part of each CDR3. Each record gives: V gene, clone size, CDR3 length, J gene, D gene, CDR3 DNA, CDR3 protein. D genes are given only for firm matches. Where a row states a size, it is once, few, many or the class of an expanded clone; other rows omit it.

v_gene: TRBV27
abundance: once
len: 15
j_gene: TRBJ1-1
d_gene: .
CDR3nt: TGTGCCAGCAGTCCCGGTTGGGGGGGTTTGGAGAAAGCTTTCTTT
CDR3aa: CASSPGWGGLEKAFF

v_gene: TRBV6-1
abundance: .
len: 12
j_gene: TRBJ1-5
d_gene: TRBD1
CDR3nt: TGTGCCAGCAGTGCGACACAGGGGGCCCAGCATTTT
CDR3aa: CASSATQGAQHF

v_gene: TRBV21-1
abundance: .
len: 16
j_gene: TRBJ2-3
d_gene: .
CDR3nt: TGTGCCAGCAGCAAAGTGGGACTAAAACGGACAGATACGCAGTATTTT
CDR3aa: CASSKVGLKRTDTQYF

v_gene: TRBV5-6
abundance: few
len: 12
j_gene: TRBJ2-1
d_gene: .
CDR3nt: TGTGCCAGCAGCCACAGCCATAATGAGCAGTTCTTC
CDR3aa: CASSHSHNEQFF

v_gene: TRBV19
abundance: .
len: 16
j_gene: TRBJ1-2
d_gene: TRBD1
CDR3nt: TGTGCCAGTAGTATTAAAAAAGGACAGGGAGTCTATGGCTACACCTTC
CDR3aa: CASSIKKGQGVYGYTF

v_gene: TRBV19
abundance: .
len: 14
j_gene: TRBJ2-7
d_gene: TRBD1
CDR3nt: TGTGCCAGTAGTCCGGGGACAGGGACCTACGAGCAGTACTTC
CDR3aa: CASSPGTGTYEQYF

v_gene: TRBV5-6
abundance: .
len: 14
j_gene: TRBJ2-7
d_gene: TRBD1
CDR3nt: TGTGCCAGCAGCTTTGGCAGGGGGAACTACGAGCAGTACTTC
CDR3aa: CASSFGRGNYEQYF

v_gene: TRBV2
abundance: .
len: 13
j_gene: TRBJ2-1
d_gene: .
CDR3nt: TGTGCCAGCAGTGAAGTCCCACGCGGTGAGCAGTTCTTC
CDR3aa: CASSEVPRGEQFF

v_gene: TRBV11-2
abundance: .
len: 14
j_gene: TRBJ2-1
d_gene: TRBD2
CDR3nt: TGTGCTAGCAGGGAGGGGCCTTCAGTGAATGAGCAGTTCTTC
CDR3aa: CASREGPSVNEQFF

v_gene: TRBV18
abundance: .
len: 14
j_gene: TRBJ1-1
d_gene: TRBD1
CDR3nt: TGTGCCAGCTCAGGTGGGACAGTGAACACTGAAGCTTTCTTT
CDR3aa: CASSGGTVNTEAFF

v_gene: TRBV7-2
abundance: .
len: 15
j_gene: TRBJ2-7
d_gene: .
CDR3nt: TGTGCCAGCAGCCCCGGGGGTGGGTCGTCCTACGAGCAGTACTTC
CDR3aa: CASSPGGGSSYEQYF

v_gene: TRBV6-1
abundance: .
len: 15
j_gene: TRBJ2-1
d_gene: .
CDR3nt: TGTGCCAGCAGTGAAGACCCGAGCTCCTACAATGAGCAGTTCTTC
CDR3aa: CASSEDPSSYNEQFF

v_gene: TRBV18
abundance: .
len: 17
j_gene: TRBJ2-1
d_gene: TRBD2
CDR3nt: TGTGCCAGCTCACCCGGACTAGCGGGGGGACAATACAATGAGCAGTTCTTC
CDR3aa: CASSPGLAGGQYNEQFF

v_gene: TRBV7-6
abundance: .
len: 14
j_gene: TRBJ2-2
d_gene: TRBD1
CDR3nt: TGTGCCAGCAGCTTATCTAGGGGGCACGGGGAGCTGTTTTTT
CDR3aa: CASSLSRGHGELFF

v_gene: TRBV10-3
abundance: .
len: 15
j_gene: TRBJ2-7
d_gene: .
CDR3nt: TGTGCCATCAGTGTGGGCAGCTCCAGCTCCTACGAGCAGTACTTC
CDR3aa: CAISVGSSSSYEQYF

v_gene: TRBV7-2
abundance: .
len: 16
j_gene: TRBJ2-3
d_gene: TRBD2
CDR3nt: TGTGCCAGCAGCTTAGATGCAGCGGGGGGGACAGATACGCAGTATTTT
CDR3aa: CASSLDAAGGTDTQYF

v_gene: TRBV12-2
abundance: .
len: 15
j_gene: TRBJ1-5
d_gene: .
CDR3nt: TGTGCAAGTCGCTTAGCGGAGGGGACCTTTCGGCCCCAGCATTTT
CDR3aa: CASRLAEGTFRPQHF

v_gene: TRBV11-3
abundance: .
len: 13
j_gene: TRBJ2-3
d_gene: .
CDR3nt: TGTGCCAGCAGCTTAGATCGGGTGGATACGCAGTATTTT
CDR3aa: CASSLDRVDTQYF

v_gene: TRBV5-4
abundance: .
len: 14
j_gene: TRBJ1-4
d_gene: .
CDR3nt: TGTGCCAGCAGCTCGCGCGGTGACAGTGAAAAACTGTTTTTT
CDR3aa: CASSSRGDSEKLFF

v_gene: TRBV7-2
abundance: .
len: 15
j_gene: TRBJ1-1
d_gene: .
CDR3nt: TGTGCCAGCAGCTTAGGTCAGGGGAGGGACACTGAAGCTTTCTTT
CDR3aa: CASSLGQGRDTEAFF

v_gene: TRBV10-3
abundance: .
len: 15
j_gene: TRBJ2-3
d_gene: TRBD2
CDR3nt: TGTGCCATCAGTGTGCCGGGACTAGCGGGGGCGAGGCAGTATTTT
CDR3aa: CAISVPGLAGARQYF

v_gene: TRBV4-1
abundance: .
len: 13
j_gene: TRBJ1-4
d_gene: .
CDR3nt: TGCGCCAGCAGCTTCGACAGGAATGAAAAACTGTTTTTT
CDR3aa: CASSFDRNEKLFF

v_gene: TRBV6-1
abundance: .
len: 14
j_gene: TRBJ2-7
d_gene: .
CDR3nt: TGTGCCAGCAGTATAAGACAGAGCTCCTACGAGCAGTACTTC
CDR3aa: CASSIRQSSYEQYF

v_gene: TRBV6-6
abundance: .
len: 15
j_gene: TRBJ1-2
d_gene: TRBD1
CDR3nt: TGTGCCAGCAGCGACCGAGCGACAGGGCATAAGGCGGACACCTTC
CDR3aa: CASSDRATGHKADTF

v_gene: TRBV5-1
abundance: .
len: 16
j_gene: TRBJ2-3
d_gene: TRBD2
CDR3nt: TGCGCCAGTCGGCAACAGGCTAGCGGGGGATCGGATACGCAGTATTTT
CDR3aa: CASRQQASGGSDTQYF

v_gene: TRBV19
abundance: .
len: 14
j_gene: TRBJ1-1
d_gene: TRBD1
CDR3nt: TGTGCCAGTAGTCTGGGACAGGGGAACACTGAAGCTTTCTTT
CDR3aa: CASSLGQGNTEAFF

v_gene: TRBV25-1
abundance: .
len: 15
j_gene: TRBJ2-1
d_gene: TRBD2
CDR3nt: TGTGCCAGCAGTGACTCGAGCGGGGGGACCAATGAGCAGTTCTTC
CDR3aa: CASSDSSGGTNEQFF

v_gene: TRBV19
abundance: .
len: 17
j_gene: TRBJ2-7
d_gene: TRBD1
CDR3nt: TGTGCCAGTAGTACACCCCCAGGGACAGGGTCCTCCTACGAGCAGTACTTC
CDR3aa: CASSTPPGTGSSYEQYF

v_gene: TRBV19
abundance: .
len: 13
j_gene: TRBJ2-2
d_gene: .
CDR3nt: .
CDR3aa: CASSILATGELFF

v_gene: TRBV6-5
abundance: .
len: 11
j_gene: TRBJ2-1
d_gene: .
CDR3nt: TGTGCCAGCAGTTATCGAGGGAGGAAATTCTTC
CDR3aa: CASSYRGRKFF

v_gene: TRBV27
abundance: .
len: 11
j_gene: TRBJ2-7
d_gene: .
CDR3nt: TGTGCCAGCAGAAATAACTACGAGCAGTACTTC
CDR3aa: CASRNNYEQYF

v_gene: TRBV11-2
abundance: once
len: 12
j_gene: TRBJ2-7
d_gene: .
CDR3nt: TGTGCCAGCAGCTTAGCAACCTACGAGCAGTACTTC
CDR3aa: CASSLATYEQYF

v_gene: TRBV6-5
abundance: .
len: 14
j_gene: TRBJ2-3
d_gene: .
CDR3nt: TGTGCCAGCAGTTGGACTAAGAGCACAGATACGCAGTATTTT
CDR3aa: CASSWTKSTDTQYF

v_gene: TRBV9
abundance: .
len: 14
j_gene: TRBJ2-1
d_gene: TRBD1
CDR3nt: TGTGCCAGCAGCCCCCGGGACAGGGGTAATGAGCAGTTCTTC
CDR3aa: CASSPRDRGNEQFF

v_gene: TRBV15
abundance: .
len: 16
j_gene: TRBJ2-3
d_gene: .
CDR3nt: TGTGCCACCAGCAGAGGACGGGGGGCGTACACAGATACGCAGTATTTT
CDR3aa: CATSRGRGAYTDTQYF

v_gene: TRBV11-3
abundance: .
len: 16
j_gene: TRBJ2-1
d_gene: TRBD2
CDR3nt: TGTGCCAGCAGCTGGACACTAGCGGGGGGGCGTGGTGAGCAGTTCTTC
CDR3aa: CASSWTLAGGRGEQFF

v_gene: TRBV14
abundance: few
len: 14
j_gene: TRBJ1-2
d_gene: .
CDR3nt: TGTGCCAGCAGCGATCAGGGTAGAGGTTATGGCTACACCTTC
CDR3aa: CASSDQGRGYGYTF

v_gene: TRBV19
abundance: .
len: 17
j_gene: TRBJ2-7
d_gene: TRBD2
CDR3nt: TGTGCCAGTACCTCCTCCGGGACTAGCGGACACTCCTACGAGCAGTACTTC
CDR3aa: CASTSSGTSGHSYEQYF

v_gene: TRBV5-6
abundance: .
len: 18
j_gene: TRBJ2-2
d_gene: TRBD2
CDR3nt: TGTGCCAGCAGCCCCCAGCGAGGGAGGCTAGCGGGGGCCGGGGAGCTGTTTTTT
CDR3aa: CASSPQRGRLAGAGELFF

v_gene: TRBV5-1
abundance: .
len: 15
j_gene: TRBJ1-1
d_gene: .
CDR3nt: TGCGCCAGCAGCTTGGGTCTAGGGGGTAGCACTGAAGCTTTCTTT
CDR3aa: CASSLGLGGSTEAFF

v_gene: TRBV13
abundance: .
len: 17
j_gene: TRBJ2-6
d_gene: TRBD1
CDR3nt: TGTGCCAGCAGCTTGGGGGACAGGGGGCCCGGGGCCAACGTCCTGACTTTC
CDR3aa: CASSLGDRGPGANVLTF

v_gene: TRBV18
abundance: .
len: 13
j_gene: TRBJ2-7
d_gene: TRBD1
CDR3nt: TGTGCCAGCTCACAGGACAGGACCTACGAGCAGTACTTC
CDR3aa: CASSQDRTYEQYF

v_gene: TRBV10-3
abundance: once
len: 20
j_gene: TRBJ2-3
d_gene: TRBD2
CDR3nt: TGTGCCATCAGTGATTTTTCGGGGACTAGCGGGGGGGCCTTGGGAGATACGCAGTATTTT
CDR3aa: CAISDFSGTSGGALGDTQYF

v_gene: TRBV29-1
abundance: .
len: 13
j_gene: TRBJ2-5
d_gene: .
CDR3nt: TGCAGCGTTGATTCACAGGGTGTCGAGACCCAGTACTTC
CDR3aa: CSVDSQGVETQYF

v_gene: TRBV5-1
abundance: .
len: 13
j_gene: TRBJ2-5
d_gene: TRBD1
CDR3nt: TGCGCCAGCAGCGCGACAGGGGAAGAGACCCAGTACTTC
CDR3aa: CASSATGEETQYF

v_gene: TRBV6-5
abundance: .
len: 14
j_gene: TRBJ1-2
d_gene: TRBD1
CDR3nt: TGTGCCAGCAGGAGGGACAGGGGGTACTATGGCTACACCTTC
CDR3aa: CASRRDRGYYGYTF

v_gene: TRBV5-1
abundance: .
len: 13
j_gene: TRBJ2-1
d_gene: TRBD2
CDR3nt: TGCGCCAGCAGCTTGAGTAGCGGGAATGAGCAGTTCTTC
CDR3aa: CASSLSSGNEQFF

v_gene: TRBV7-3
abundance: .
len: 15
j_gene: TRBJ2-4
d_gene: TRBD1
CDR3nt: TGTGCCAGCAGCACTAACCCGGACAGGGGGAACATTCAGTACTTC
CDR3aa: CASSTNPDRGNIQYF

v_gene: TRBV14
abundance: .
len: 15
j_gene: TRBJ2-1
d_gene: TRBD1
CDR3nt: TGTGCCAGCAGCCGGAGGACAGGCTCCTACAATGAGCAGTTCTTC
CDR3aa: CASSRRTGSYNEQFF

v_gene: TRBV4-2
abundance: once
len: 15
j_gene: TRBJ2-1
d_gene: .
CDR3nt: TGTGCCAGCAGCCAAGGTGTGGGGGCCCGCAATGAGCAGTTCTTC
CDR3aa: CASSQGVGARNEQFF

v_gene: TRBV6-5
abundance: once
len: 15
j_gene: TRBJ1-2
d_gene: TRBD1
CDR3nt: TGTGCCAGCAGTTACTCGGCCGGGACAGGGTATGGCTACACCTTC
CDR3aa: CASSYSAGTGYGYTF

v_gene: TRBV19
abundance: .
len: 14
j_gene: TRBJ2-7
d_gene: TRBD1
CDR3nt: TGTGCCAGTAGCCGGACAGGCGGCTCCTACGAGCAGTACTTC
CDR3aa: CASSRTGGSYEQYF

v_gene: TRBV7-9
abundance: .
len: 16
j_gene: TRBJ2-7
d_gene: TRBD1
CDR3nt: TGTGCCAGCAGCCGCACCCCGGCAGGGGGCTCCTACGAGCAGTACTTC
CDR3aa: CASSRTPAGGSYEQYF

v_gene: TRBV2
abundance: .
len: 16
j_gene: TRBJ2-2
d_gene: .
CDR3nt: TGTGCCAGCAGTGCTTTTACAGGGTTGGGCACCGGGGAGCTGTTTTTT
CDR3aa: CASSAFTGLGTGELFF

v_gene: TRBV6-1
abundance: .
len: 13
j_gene: TRBJ1-3
d_gene: .
CDR3nt: TGTGCCAGTAGTTCGGAGTCTGGAAACACCATATATTTT
CDR3aa: CASSSESGNTIYF

v_gene: TRBV7-2
abundance: .
len: 17
j_gene: TRBJ1-3
d_gene: .
CDR3nt: TGTGCCAGCAGCCCAACGACAGTCCCCGCAGGGGGAAACACCATATATTTT
CDR3aa: CASSPTTVPAGGNTIYF

v_gene: TRBV7-6
abundance: .
len: 13
j_gene: TRBJ1-2
d_gene: TRBD1
CDR3nt: TGTGCCAGCAGCTTACAGGGGGCTGGTGGCTACACCTTC
CDR3aa: CASSLQGAGGYTF

v_gene: TRBV27
abundance: .
len: 16
j_gene: TRBJ1-5
d_gene: .
CDR3nt: TGTGCCAGCAGTTTATATAGCCTGAATGGCAATCAGCCCCAGCATTTT
CDR3aa: CASSLYSLNGNQPQHF

v_gene: TRBV7-2
abundance: .
len: 16
j_gene: TRBJ2-7
d_gene: TRBD2
CDR3nt: TGTGCCAGCAGCCCAACTAGCGGGGGCCCAATTGTGGAGCAGTACTTC
CDR3aa: CASSPTSGGPIVEQYF